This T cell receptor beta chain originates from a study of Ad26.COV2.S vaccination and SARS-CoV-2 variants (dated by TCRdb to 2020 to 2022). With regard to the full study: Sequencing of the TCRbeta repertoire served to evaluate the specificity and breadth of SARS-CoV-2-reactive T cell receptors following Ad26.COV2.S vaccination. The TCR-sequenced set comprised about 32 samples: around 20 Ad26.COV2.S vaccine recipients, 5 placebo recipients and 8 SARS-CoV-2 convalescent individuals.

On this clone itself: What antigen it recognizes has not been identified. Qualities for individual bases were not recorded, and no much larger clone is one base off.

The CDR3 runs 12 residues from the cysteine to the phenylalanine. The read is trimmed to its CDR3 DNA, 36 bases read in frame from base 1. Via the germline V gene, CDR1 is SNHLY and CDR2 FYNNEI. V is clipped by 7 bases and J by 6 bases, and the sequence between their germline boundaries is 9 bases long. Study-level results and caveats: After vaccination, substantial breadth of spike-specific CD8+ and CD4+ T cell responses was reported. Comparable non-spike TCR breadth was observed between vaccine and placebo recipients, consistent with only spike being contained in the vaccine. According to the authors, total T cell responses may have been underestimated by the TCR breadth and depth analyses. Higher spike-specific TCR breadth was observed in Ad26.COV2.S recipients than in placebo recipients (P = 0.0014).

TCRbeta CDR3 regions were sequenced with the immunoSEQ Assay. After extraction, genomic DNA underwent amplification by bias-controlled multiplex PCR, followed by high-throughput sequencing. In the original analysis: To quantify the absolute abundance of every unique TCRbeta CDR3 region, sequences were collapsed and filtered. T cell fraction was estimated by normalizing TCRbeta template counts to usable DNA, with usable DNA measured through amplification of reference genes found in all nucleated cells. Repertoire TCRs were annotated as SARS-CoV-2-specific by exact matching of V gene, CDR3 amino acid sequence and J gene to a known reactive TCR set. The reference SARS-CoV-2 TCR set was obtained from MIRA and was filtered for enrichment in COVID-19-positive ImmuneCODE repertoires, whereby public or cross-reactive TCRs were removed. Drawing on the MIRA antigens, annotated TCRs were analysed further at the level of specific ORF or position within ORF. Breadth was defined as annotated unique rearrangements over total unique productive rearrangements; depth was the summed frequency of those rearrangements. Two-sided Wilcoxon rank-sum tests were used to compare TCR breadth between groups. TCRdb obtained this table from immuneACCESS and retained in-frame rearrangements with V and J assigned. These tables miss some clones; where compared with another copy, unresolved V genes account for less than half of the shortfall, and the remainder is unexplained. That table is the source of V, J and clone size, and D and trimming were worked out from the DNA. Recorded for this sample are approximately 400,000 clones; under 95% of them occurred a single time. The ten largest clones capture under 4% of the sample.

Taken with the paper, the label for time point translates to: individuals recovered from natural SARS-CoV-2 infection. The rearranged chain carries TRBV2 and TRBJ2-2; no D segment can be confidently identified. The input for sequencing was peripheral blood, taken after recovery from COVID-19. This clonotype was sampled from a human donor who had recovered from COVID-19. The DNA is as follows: TGTGCCAGCAACCTCGCGGCCGGGGAGCTGTTTTTT. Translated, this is CASNLAAGELFF.